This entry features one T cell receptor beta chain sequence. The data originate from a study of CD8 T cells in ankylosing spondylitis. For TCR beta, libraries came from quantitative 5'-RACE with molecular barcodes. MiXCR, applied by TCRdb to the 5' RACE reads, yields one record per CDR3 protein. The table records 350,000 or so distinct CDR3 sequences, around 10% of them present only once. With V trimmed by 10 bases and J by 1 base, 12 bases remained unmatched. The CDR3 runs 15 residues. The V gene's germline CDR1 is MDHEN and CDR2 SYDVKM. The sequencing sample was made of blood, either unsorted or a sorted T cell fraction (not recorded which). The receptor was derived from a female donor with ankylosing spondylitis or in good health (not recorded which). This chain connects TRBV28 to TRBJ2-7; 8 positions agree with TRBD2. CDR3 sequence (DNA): TGTGCCACCGGGGGAACCACTAGCGGATCCTACGAGCAGTACTTC. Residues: CATGGTTSGSYEQYF.